Listed below are T cell receptor beta chains from one sample, sequenced in a study of T cells in Graves' hyperthyroidism and ophthalmopathy. Each CDR3 protein gets one entry after TCRdb re-called the multiplex PCR reads with MiXCR. The sample has about 350,000 distinct CDR3 sequences, approximately 15% seen once. The sequenced material came from blood. These receptor sequences come from a woman aged 25 to 39 with Graves' hyperthyroidism. CDR3s include the opening cysteine and the closing phenylalanine or tryptophan. Fields, in order: clone size, J gene, V gene, D gene, CDR3 protein, CDR3 DNA. A D gene is named only where the DNA matches it firmly. The size of a clone is reported for some rows only, either as once, few or many, or as a class for expanded clones.

clone size: many
J gene: TRBJ2-7
V gene: TRBV15
D gene: NA
CDR3 protein: CATSRDRQDEQYF
CDR3 DNA: TGTGCCACCAGCAGAGATAGACAGGACGAGCAGTACTTC

clone size: NA
J gene: TRBJ2-1
V gene: TRBV2
D gene: NA
CDR3 protein: CASTARGTLLIHEQFF
CDR3 DNA: TGTGCCAGCACTGCCCGTGGGACATTACTGATTCATGAGCAGTTCTTC

clone size: many
J gene: TRBJ2-2
V gene: TRBV28
D gene: NA
CDR3 protein: CASTFRHGELFF
CDR3 DNA: TGTGCCAGCACATTCAGGCACGGGGAGCTGTTTTTT

clone size: NA
J gene: TRBJ2-5
V gene: TRBV20-1
D gene: NA
CDR3 protein: CSARVPRAETQYF
CDR3 DNA: TGCAGTGCTAGAGTTCCCAGGGCTGAGACCCAGTACTTC

clone size: few
J gene: TRBJ1-1
V gene: TRBV5-6
D gene: NA
CDR3 protein: CASSLGGVSKAFF
CDR3 DNA: TGTGCCAGCAGCTTGGGGGGCGTTTCGAAAGCTTTCTTT

clone size: many
J gene: TRBJ1-1
V gene: TRBV12-3/TRBV12-4
D gene: NA
CDR3 protein: CASSPELNEAFF
CDR3 DNA: TGTGCCAGCAGCCCCGAGTTGAATGAAGCTTTCTTT

clone size: many
J gene: TRBJ2-2
V gene: TRBV2
D gene: TRBD1
CDR3 protein: CASSGTGAAGELFF
CDR3 DNA: TGTGCCAGCAGCGGGACAGGGGCGGCCGGGGAGCTGTTTTTT

clone size: few
J gene: TRBJ2-1
V gene: TRBV7-9
D gene: NA
CDR3 protein: CASSLAGLLSYNEQFF
CDR3 DNA: TGTGCCAGCAGCTTAGCAGGGCTTCTTTCCTACAATGAGCAGTTCTTC

clone size: many
J gene: TRBJ1-4
V gene: TRBV6-1
D gene: TRBD1
CDR3 protein: CASSLGQGAKFGEKLFF
CDR3 DNA: TGTGCCAGCAGTCTTGGACAGGGGGCAAAATTTGGCGAAAAACTGTTTTTT

clone size: few
J gene: TRBJ2-3
V gene: TRBV10-1
D gene: TRBD1
CDR3 protein: CASSAGQSSTDTQYF
CDR3 DNA: TGCGCCAGCAGTGCGGGACAGAGTAGCACAGATACGCAGTATTTT

clone size: few
J gene: TRBJ2-2
V gene: TRBV29-1
D gene: NA
CDR3 protein: CSAGPSRAGELFF
CDR3 DNA: TGCAGCGCAGGACCCTCAAGGGCCGGGGAGCTGTTTTTT

clone size: few
J gene: TRBJ2-5
V gene: TRBV6-1
D gene: NA
CDR3 protein: CASRGPLETQYF
CDR3 DNA: TGTGCCAGCAGGGGCCCTCTAGAGACCCAGTACTTC

clone size: NA
J gene: TRBJ2-1
V gene: TRBV11-2
D gene: TRBD2
CDR3 protein: CASSPRTSPINNEQFF
CDR3 DNA: TGTGCCAGCAGCCCTCGGACTAGCCCCATAAACAATGAGCAGTTCTTC

clone size: NA
J gene: TRBJ2-5
V gene: TRBV4-3
D gene: TRBD2
CDR3 protein: CASSQGTSAFETQYF
CDR3 DNA: TGCGCCAGCAGCCAAGGCACTAGCGCGTTCGAGACCCAGTACTTC

clone size: many
J gene: TRBJ2-3
V gene: TRBV20-1
D gene: NA
CDR3 protein: CSARDITDTQYF
CDR3 DNA: TGCAGTGCTAGGGACATCACAGATACGCAGTATTTT

clone size: many
J gene: TRBJ2-1
V gene: TRBV12-5
D gene: NA
CDR3 protein: CASGAGIYNEQFF
CDR3 DNA: TGTGCTAGTGGGGCGGGAATCTACAATGAGCAGTTCTTC

clone size: NA
J gene: TRBJ2-2
V gene: TRBV7-9
D gene: TRBD1
CDR3 protein: CASSPRTGSTGELFF
CDR3 DNA: TGTGCCAGCAGCCCCCGGACAGGCTCCACCGGGGAGCTGTTTTTT

clone size: many
J gene: TRBJ1-1
V gene: TRBV7-9
D gene: NA
CDR3 protein: CASSLVGEGGTEAFF
CDR3 DNA: TGTGCCAGCAGCTTAGTGGGGGAGGGGGGCACTGAAGCTTTCTTT

clone size: NA
J gene: TRBJ1-6
V gene: TRBV11-2
D gene: TRBD1
CDR3 protein: CASSPDRDPRSYDSPLHF
CDR3 DNA: TGTGCCAGCAGCCCTGACAGGGACCCGAGGTCCTATGATTCACCCCTCCACTTT

clone size: many
J gene: TRBJ2-7
V gene: TRBV6-2/TRBV6-3
D gene: NA
CDR3 protein: CASSQGPAALYEQYF
CDR3 DNA: TGTGCCAGCAGTCAGGGACCTGCCGCCCTCTACGAGCAGTACTTC

clone size: NA
J gene: TRBJ2-3
V gene: TRBV20-1
D gene: TRBD2
CDR3 protein: CSARFPGLAGWLATDTQYF
CDR3 DNA: TGCAGTGCTAGGTTTCCGGGACTAGCGGGGTGGCTTGCCACAGATACGCAGTATTTT

clone size: few
J gene: TRBJ2-4
V gene: TRBV2
D gene: NA
CDR3 protein: CASSPVRGEGKNIQYF
CDR3 DNA: TGTGCCAGCAGTCCGGTTAGGGGCGAGGGCAAAAACATTCAGTACTTC

clone size: many
J gene: TRBJ1-1
V gene: TRBV6-1
D gene: NA
CDR3 protein: CASSELVANTEAFF
CDR3 DNA: TGTGCCAGCAGTGAACTTGTCGCGAACACTGAAGCTTTCTTT

clone size: many
J gene: TRBJ2-1
V gene: TRBV20-1
D gene: TRBD2
CDR3 protein: CSAGGLAGSYNEQFF
CDR3 DNA: TGCAGTGCTGGGGGGTTAGCGGGGTCCTACAATGAGCAGTTCTTC

clone size: NA
J gene: TRBJ2-1
V gene: TRBV3-1
D gene: NA
CDR3 protein: CASSGRVDNEQFF
CDR3 DNA: TGTGCCAGCAGCGGACGGGTGGACAATGAGCAGTTCTTC

clone size: many
J gene: TRBJ1-4
V gene: TRBV2
D gene: NA
CDR3 protein: CATSARTTTNEKLFF
CDR3 DNA: TGTGCCACCTCTGCCAGGACAACAACTAATGAAAAACTGTTTTTT

clone size: many
J gene: TRBJ1-4
V gene: TRBV24-1
D gene: NA
CDR3 protein: CATSDFLGKLFF
CDR3 DNA: TGTGCCACCAGTGATTTCCTAGGAAAACTGTTTTTT

clone size: few
J gene: TRBJ1-5
V gene: TRBV28
D gene: NA
CDR3 protein: CASSLGGEGTQPQHF
CDR3 DNA: TGTGCCAGCAGTTTGGGAGGGGAGGGTACACAGCCCCAGCATTTT

clone size: NA
J gene: TRBJ1-3
V gene: TRBV28
D gene: TRBD1
CDR3 protein: CASEGTGNGNTIYF
CDR3 DNA: TGTGCCAGCGAAGGGACAGGGAATGGAAACACCATATATTTT

clone size: NA
J gene: TRBJ1-2
V gene: TRBV7-9
D gene: NA
CDR3 protein: CASRRGIDYGYTF
CDR3 DNA: TGTGCCAGCCGCAGGGGAATTGACTATGGCTACACCTTC

clone size: NA
J gene: TRBJ2-2
V gene: TRBV5-1
D gene: TRBD2
CDR3 protein: CASSLVGGSRTGEPFF
CDR3 DNA: TGCGCCAGCAGCTTGGTTGGCGGGAGTCGCACCGGGGAGCCGTTTTTT

clone size: NA
J gene: TRBJ2-3
V gene: TRBV7-2
D gene: NA
CDR3 protein: CASSSEFFDTQYF
CDR3 DNA: TGTGCCAGCAGCTCGGAATTCTTCGATACGCAGTATTTT

clone size: many
J gene: TRBJ2-1
V gene: TRBV2
D gene: NA
CDR3 protein: CASLAVKYNEQFF
CDR3 DNA: TGTGCCAGTTTAGCGGTAAAGTACAATGAGCAGTTCTTC

clone size: NA
J gene: TRBJ2-2
V gene: TRBV19
D gene: NA
CDR3 protein: CASSTDMVFTGELFF
CDR3 DNA: TGTGCCAGTAGCACGGACATGGTTTTCACCGGGGAGCTGTTTTTT

clone size: many
J gene: TRBJ1-1
V gene: TRBV2
D gene: NA
CDR3 protein: CASSEATGSEAFF
CDR3 DNA: TGTGCCAGCAGTGAAGCCACAGGGTCTGAAGCTTTCTTT

clone size: NA
J gene: TRBJ2-5
V gene: TRBV19
D gene: NA
CDR3 protein: CASSIVDGETQYF
CDR3 DNA: TGTGCCAGTAGTATTGTCGACGGGGAGACCCAGTACTTC